The 22 T cell receptor beta chains below come from one sample, sequenced in a study of CD8 T cells in Susac syndrome. With random hexamers, roughly 0.5 to 1 ug RNA was reverse transcribed. MiXCR, applied by TCRdb to the immunoSEQ multiplex PCR reads, yields one record per CDR3 protein. This sample yields 100,000 or so distinct CDR3 sequences, of which nearly 95% are seen a single time; around 0.15% belongs to the top ten. Input material: CD4+ T cells from PBMCs. Receptor source: a human donor in good health.

CDR3 residues: CASKELAGGLETQYF. The CDR3 DNA sequence: TGTGCCAGTAAAGAACTAGCGGGAGGGCTGGAGACCCAGTACTTC. The chain couples TRBV19 to TRBJ2-5; 13 bases are shared with TRBD2. CDR1 is LNHDA, CDR2 SQIVND, per germline (reference sequence). Trimming took 7 bases from V and 5 from J; bases not matched to a gene: 7. CDR3 length equals 15 residues.

The chain is built from TRBV20-1 and TRBJ2-1; possibly TRBD1 for D (6 bases). Germline assignment: CDR1 DFQATT and CDR2 SNEGSKA (reference sequence). There are 14 residues in the CDR3. V lost 5 bases and J 0 bases, leaving 11 bases between the germline ends. The CDR3 here is CSAVQGSSYNEQFF. Here the CDR3 DNA reads TGCAGTGCTGTACAGGGCAGCTCCTACAATGAGCAGTTCTTC.

The chain links TRBV29-1 to TRBJ1-5; no definite D call. The germline V gene has CDR1 SQVTM and CDR2 ANQGSEA. The CDR3 has 13 amino acids. With 7 bases removed from V and 5 bases from J, the gap between germline ends came to 15 bases. CDR3 amino acids: CSGREALDQPQHF. The DNA of the CDR3 is TGCAGCGGCCGCGAGGCCCTCGATCAGCCCCAGCATTTT. The full variable domain, in which reference TRBV29-1 and TRBJ1-5 provide the parts outside the CDR3, is SAVISQKPSRDICQRGTSLTIQCQVDSQVTMMFWYRQQPGQSLTLIATANQGSEATYESGFVIDKFPISRPNLTFSTLTVSNMSPEDSSIYLCSGREALDQPQHFGDGTRLSIL.

The chain employs TRBV2 and TRBJ2-3; the D call may be TRBD1 or TRBD2 (5 bases each). This CDR3 spans 15 amino acids. The V gene lost 5 bases and the J gene lost 8 bases, with 20 bases spanning the gap. Germline V gene data show CDR1 as SNHLY and CDR2 as FYNNEI. The CDR3 region is CASSSRDLIGGTQYF. For the CDR3, the DNA is TGTGCCAGCAGTAGCCGGGACCTAATTGGTGGTACGCAGTATTTT.

The chain joins TRBV14 to TRBJ2-7; D might be TRBD1 or TRBD2, each matching 5 bases. Trimming took 0 bases from V and 9 from J, leaving 12 bases between them. The CDR3 sequence is 13 residues long. Germline-derived CDR1 and CDR2 are SGHDN and FVKESK. CDR3 bases: TGTGCCAGCAGCCAAGAGAGGGGTTTGAGGCAGTACTTC. Protein: CASSQERGLRQYF.

The chain carries TRBV13 and TRBJ2-3; TRBD2 matches at 9 bases. The ends lost 4 bases at V and 4 bases at J; junction bases unmatched: 3. The CDR3 sequence is 14 residues long. Looked up from germline, CDR1 is PRHDT and CDR2 is FYEKMQ (reference sequence). The CDR3 sequence is CASSSGLASDTQYF. The CDR3 DNA follows: TGTGCCAGCAGCTCGGGACTAGCCTCAGATACGCAGTATTTT.

The chain joins TRBV12-3 or TRBV12-4 to TRBJ2-7; D is possibly TRBD1 (5 bases). V dropped 0 bases and J dropped 2 bases, with 11 bases sitting between them. This CDR3 comprises 15 residues. CDR3 loop: CASSLASSGTYEQYF. CDR3 in DNA: TGTGCCAGCAGTTTAGCGTCTTCAGGGACCTACGAGCAGTACTTC.

This chain links TRBV4-1 with TRBJ1-6, with TRBD1 matching over 7 bases. V lost 4 bases to trimming and J lost 8 bases; unmatched junction nucleotides: 11. Germline loops: CDR1 MGHRA, CDR2 YSYEKL. This CDR3 contains 16 residues. CDR3 DNA: TGCGCCAGCAGCCTGGTCCGGGACAGACGAGATTCACCCCTCCACTTT. Its translation: CASSLVRDRRDSPLHF.

This clonotype was counted a few times. The chain is built from TRBV29-1 and TRBJ1-1; 8 bases are a match to TRBD1. J was trimmed by 5 bases and V by 7 bases; bases with no gene match: 6. The CDR3 runs 12 residues. The germline V gene has CDR1 SQVTM and CDR2 ANQGSEA. The CDR3 DNA sequence: TGCAGCGGAGACAGGGGCCTGACTGAAGCTTTCTTT. It is translated as CSGDRGLTEAFF.

The rearrangement links TRBV5-1 to TRBJ2-7; TRBD2 matches 8 bases. Trimming took 5 bases from V and 2 from J; bases not matched to a gene: 6. The CDR3 runs to 14 residues. Germline V gene data show CDR1 as SGHRS and CDR2 as YFSETQ. CDR3 amino acids: CASSFLAGTYEQYF. The CDR3 DNA reads as TGCGCCAGCAGTTTCTTAGCGGGGACCTACGAGCAGTACTTC.

This sequence joins TRBV18 and TRBJ1-6; 7 nucleotides match TRBD1. Germline values: CDR1 KGHSH, CDR2 LQKENI. The CDR3 has 16 amino acids. V dropped 1 base and J dropped 6; count of bases not matched to a gene: 6. The CDR3: CASSPLTDRANSPLHF. CDR3 in DNA: TGTGCCAGCTCACCACTCACCGACAGGGCTAATTCACCCCTCCACTTT.

In its sample, this clonotype was seen a few times. The chain is built from TRBV7-2 and TRBJ2-7; 8 positions agree with TRBD2. This CDR3 has 16 residues. Germline V CDR1 and CDR2: SGHTA, FQGNSA. V lost 0 bases, J lost 5 bases, and 9 bases stayed unmatched. This CDR3 is CASSLARRAGDDEQYF. CDR3 DNA sequence: TGTGCCAGCAGCTTAGCGCGTCGAGCGGGAGATGACGAGCAGTACTTC.

The chain uses TRBV28 and TRBJ1-2; D uncertain. Between the trimmed V and J ends, which lost 7 bases and 7 bases, there was a span of 22 bases. The CDR3 has 15 residues. In germline, CDR1 is MDHEN, CDR2 SYDVKM. The CDR3 region is CASNGVGSNWSGYTF. CDR3 sequence (DNA): TGTGCCAGCAACGGCGTGGGCAGTAACTGGAGTGGCTACACCTTC.

The chain joins TRBV3-1 to TRBJ2-1, with D perhaps TRBD1 or TRBD2 (5 bases each). This CDR3 region has 17 residues. The V and J ends lost 4 bases and 0 bases respectively, with 16 bases between them. The germline gives CDR1 LGHDT, CDR2 YNNKEL (reference sequence). In DNA, the CDR3 is TGTGCCAGCAGCCCCCAGGGACCAACGAGCTCCTACAATGAGCAGTTCTTC. As protein: CASSPQGPTSSYNEQFF.

The rearrangement uses TRBV10-3 and TRBJ1-5; TRBD1 might be the D (5 bases). Trimming removed 4 bases at V and 5 bases at J, with 15 bases between. The CDR3 covers 15 residues. In germline, CDR1 is ENHRY, CDR2 SYGVKD. The DNA of the CDR3 is TGTGCCATCAGTGTAGGACTCCGAGGGGATCAGCCCCAGCATTTT. It is translated as CAISVGLRGDQPQHF.

The chain uses TRBV7-9 and TRBJ2-7; no clear D gene. CDR1 and CDR2 from the germline V gene are SEHNR and FQNEAQ (reference sequence). This CDR3 spans 11 amino acids. Trimming took 1 base from V and 7 from J, leaving 5 bases between them. CDR3 loop: CASSLDWEQYF. The CDR3 nucleotides read TGTGCCAGCAGCTTAGACTGGGAGCAGTACTTC.

The gene calls are TRBV12-3 or TRBV12-4 and TRBJ2-7; TRBD2 is a possible D gene (6 bases). V lost 7 bases and J lost 3, with 10 bases in between. The CDR3 has 12 residues. As DNA, the CDR3 is TGTGCCAGCACCTTGGGGGGCTACGAGCAGTACTTC. Encoded protein: CASTLGGYEQYF.

The V and J genes are TRBV19 and TRBJ1-2, with D maybe TRBD1 (5 bases). Between the trimmed V and J ends, which lost 10 bases and 5 bases, there was a span of 11 bases. Per germline, CDR1 LNHDA and CDR2 SQIVND (reference sequence). The CDR3 runs to 11 residues. Here the CDR3 reads CATGTDYGYTF. The CDR3 DNA reads as TGTGCCACCGGGACCGATTATGGCTACACCTTC.

V and J are TRBV7-3 and TRBJ2-5, with TRBD2 matching over 10 bases. The CDR3 runs 16 residues. Germline V CDR1 and CDR2: SGHTA, FQGTGA. The V segment lost 5 bases and the J segment 0 bases; nucleotides outside the gene matches: 6. The CDR3 coding sequence is TGTGCCAGCAGCGACCGACTAGCGGGCCACCAAGAGACCCAGTACTTC. Translation: CASSDRLAGHQETQYF.

This sequence joins TRBV5-1 and TRBJ2-1; either TRBD1 or TRBD2 may fit D (6 bases each). The germline V and J ends were trimmed by 3 bases and 8 bases, with 21 bases remaining between them. The germline CDR1 and CDR2 sequences are SGHRS and YFSETQ. The length of the CDR3 is 16 residues. The CDR3, as DNA: TGCGCCAGCAGCTGGGCCGGGGGCGGACTACGGGATGAGCAGTTCTTC. Translating it yields CASSWAGGGLRDEQFF.

This rearrangement joins TRBV6-5 to TRBJ1-2; 9 nucleotides agree with TRBD1. The CDR3 totals 15 residues. Germline V lookup: CDR1 MNHEY, CDR2 SVGAGI. V lost 5 bases and J lost 3; bases outside the gene matches: 7. Here the CDR3 DNA reads TGTGCCAGCAGTCAGATGACAGGGGGACACTATGGCTACACCTTC. Amino acid sequence: CASSQMTGGHYGYTF.

The chain uses TRBV7-2 and TRBJ1-1, with D maybe TRBD1 (5 bases). The CDR3 totals 14 residues. Germline CDR1 is SGHTA and CDR2 is FQGNSA. V gave up 1 base and J gave up 6 bases, with 12 bases separating them. The CDR3 is CASSLDRGYAEAFF. The CDR3 nucleotides read TGTGCCAGCAGCTTAGATCGGGGGTACGCTGAAGCTTTCTTT.